A single sample is the source of the 10 T cell receptor beta chains below, sequenced in a study of blood T cell repertoires in COVID-19. Some clones are missing from TCRdb's copy, which holds only in-frame ones; the method was immunoSEQ multiplex PCR. The data hold some 270,000 clones, with about nine tenths observed a single time. The sample was peripheral blood. Source of these receptors: a man over 45 with acute or convalescent COVID-19.

For this clone: A junction boundary mismatches the germline segment, possibly from a read error. The sample contains more than one DNA sequence encoding this CDR3. The J gene is TRBJ2-5, the V gene TRBV3-1 (or the pseudogene TRBV3-2), with TRBD2 matching 10 bases. There are 14 residues in the CDR3. Looked up from germline, CDR1 is LGHDT and CDR2 is YNNKEL (reference sequence). CDR3 DNA sequence: TGTGCCAGTAGCCTGGGGACTAGCGCTGAGACCCAGTACTTC. It is translated as CASSLGTSAETQYF.

This rearrangement joins TRBV6-1 to TRBJ1-4, with 10 nucleotides matching TRBD1. With V trimmed by 3 bases and J by 7 bases, 2 bases remained unmatched. Per germline, CDR1 MNHNS and CDR2 SASEGT. The CDR3 sequence is 14 residues long. CDR3 amino acids: CASSEGQGIEKLFF. The CDR3 DNA follows: TGTGCCAGCAGTGAGGGACAGGGGATTGAAAAACTGTTTTTT.

CDR3 DNA: TGTGCCAGCAGCTTGGGTCAGGGGAATGAGCAGTTCTTC. Its translation is CASSLGQGNEQFF. The chain uses TRBV5-4 and TRBJ2-1; a possible D gene is TRBD1 (6 bases). Between the trimmed V and J ends, which lost 0 bases and 7 bases, there was a span of 8 bases. Germline lookup yields CDR1 SGHNT and CDR2 YYREEE (reference sequence). The CDR3 consists of 13 residues.

The rearrangement uses TRBV3-1 (or the pseudogene TRBV3-2) and TRBJ1-1; 7 bases agree with TRBD1. From germline, CDR1 is LGHDT and CDR2 YNNKEL (reference sequence). The CDR3 loop spans 14 amino acids. The V segment lost 3 bases and the J segment 3 bases; nucleotides outside the gene matches: 4. The CDR3 DNA is TGTGCCAGCAGCCACGGGACAGCGGACACTGAAGCTTTCTTT. This codes for CASSHGTADTEAFF.

V usage is TRBV2 and J usage is TRBJ2-7; TRBD2 might be the D (5 bases). The germline CDR1 and CDR2 sequences are SNHLY and FYNNEI. Trimming stripped 6 bases from V and 6 bases from J, with 12 bases between. CDR3 length: 12 amino acids. CDR3 DNA sequence: TGTGCCAGCAGGTATACGAGGGTCGAGCAGTACTTC. Protein sequence: CASRYTRVEQYF.

J is TRBJ2-1 and V is TRBV29-1, with D unresolved. Trimming took 6 bases from V and 5 from J, leaving 14 bases between them. In germline, CDR1 is SQVTM, CDR2 ANQGSEA. This CDR3 has 13 amino acids. As DNA, the CDR3 is TGCAGCGTCCAGACCCCCCGGGACAATGAGCAGTTCTTC. It yields the protein CSVQTPRDNEQFF.

The chain is built from TRBV6-5 and TRBJ1-1, with D perhaps TRBD1 (6 bases). The CDR3 is 14 residues long. The germline CDR1 and CDR2 sequences are MNHEY and SVGAGI. V dropped 4 bases and J dropped 8 bases, with 17 bases sitting between them. CDR3 nucleotides: TGTGCCAGCAGTTCCCTTCCGGGGGGGCGGGAAGCTTTCTTT. Its protein product is CASSSLPGGREAFF.

V usage is TRBV11-2 and J usage is TRBJ1-2; unclear D gene. Trimming removed 8 bases at V and 7 bases at J, with 20 bases between. CDR1 is SGHAT, CDR2 FQNNGV, per germline. This CDR3 has 14 residues. CDR3 sequence reads: CASGREVQRGGYTF. For the CDR3, the DNA is TGTGCCAGCGGCCGGGAGGTTCAGCGCGGTGGCTACACCTTC.

The CDR3 DNA follows: TGTGCCAGCATCCTCCCCCCGGGAGATACGCAGTATTTT. This sequence encodes CASILPPGDTQYF. The gene calls are TRBV6-6 and TRBJ2-3; D call uncertain. The germline V and J ends were trimmed by 7 bases and 5 bases, with 13 bases remaining between them. Germline CDR1 reads MNHNY; CDR2 reads SVGAGI (reference sequence). The CDR3 consists of 13 residues.

The rearrangement uses TRBV27 and TRBJ2-1; a possible D gene is TRBD2 (5 bases). In germline, CDR1 is MNHEY, CDR2 SMNVEV (reference sequence). The V and J ends lost 7 bases and 0 bases respectively, with 10 bases between them. The CDR3 totals 14 residues. The CDR3, as DNA: TGTGCCAGCACGCGGGCAAGCTCCTACAATGAGCAGTTCTTC. It translates to CASTRASSYNEQFF.